This TCR beta chain was recovered during a study of shared clonotypes between healthy human individuals. Germline lookup yields CDR1 MDHEN and CDR2 SYDVKM. The CDR3 sequence is 17 residues long. With V trimmed by 4 bases and J by 2 bases, 10 bases remained unmatched. Samples underwent the assay at deep level. The authors' processing: Quality scores were absent from the junction-only immunoSEQ sequences, so filtering differed. Sequencing was performed with immunoSEQ multiplex PCR; in TCRdb, only in-frame clones are kept and a portion is missing. V and J calls and clone size follow that table, whereas D and trimming were derived from the DNA. Of about 470,000 clones listed, roughly 77% are singletons. There were no recent acute infections or vaccinations among the donors, who were healthy HIV-negative adults. All participating donors were Caucasian adults from Nashville, Tennessee.

The sample taken for sequencing was PBMCs. The V gene is TRBV28, the J gene TRBJ2-2; 7 positions match TRBD2. This receptor was obtained from a middle-aged woman in good health. Some clones in this sample may be carry-over from other donors' samples. CDR3 bases: TGTGCCAGCAGTTCCCCAAGAAGCGGGGTCAACACCGGGGAGCTGTTTTTT. Its translation is CASSSPRSGVNTGELFF.